A single sample is the source of the 6 T cell receptor beta chains below, sequenced in a study of T cells after yellow fever vaccination. One entry per CDR3 protein, called by TCRdb with MiXCR from the 5' RACE reads. The sample has about 300,000 distinct CDR3 sequences, around 8.6% seen once. The sequencing here drew on CD4+ T cells sorted from PBMCs, taken 5 days after the yellow fever booster vaccination. These receptors came from a man between 18 and 35 years old who received the YFV17D yellow fever vaccine.

The V and J genes are TRBV6-5 and TRBJ2-1; unclear D gene. Germline V gene data show CDR1 as MNHEY and CDR2 as SVGAGI. Trimming shortened V by 5 bases and J by 6 bases, and 14 bases separated the two germline ends. CDR3 length equals 14 residues. CDR3 in amino acids: CASSVPSISNEQFF. DNA for the CDR3: TGTGCCAGCAGTGTCCCCTCAATTTCCAATGAGCAGTTCTTC.

This clonotype appeared a few times. CDR3 sequence: CASSFRLAGQETQYF. CDR3 DNA: TGTGCCAGCAGCTTCCGCTTGGCGGGACAAGAGACCCAGTACTTC. The chain recombines TRBV7-2 with TRBJ2-5; TRBD2 might be the D (6 bases). The CDR3 consists of 15 residues. V lost 3 bases and J 2 bases, leaving 13 bases between the germline ends. Germline-derived CDR1 and CDR2 are SGHTA and FQGNSA.

This clonotype was counted ten times or more. The chain employs TRBV10-3 and TRBJ2-3; the D is unclear. Deletions cut 8 bases from V and 4 bases from J, with 4 bases between. Germline V gene lookup returns CDR1 ENHRY and CDR2 SYGVKD. The CDR3 has 10 amino acids. CDR3 protein: CAIGADTQYF. The CDR3, as DNA: TGTGCCATCGGAGCAGATACGCAGTATTTT.

In its sample, this clonotype was seen a few times. J is TRBJ1-1 and V is TRBV5-1; TRBD1 is a possible D gene (6 bases). In germline, CDR1 is SGHRS, CDR2 YFSETQ. This CDR3 is built from 15 residues. V lost 1 base and J 4 bases, leaving 14 bases between the germline ends. CDR3 nucleotide sequence: TGCGCCAGCAGCTTGCGCTCAGGGGTAGGCACTGAAGCTTTCTTT. As protein: CASSLRSGVGTEAFF.

This clonotype occurred many times. In DNA, the CDR3 is TGTGCCAGCAGCCAAGAGGTAAGGTTTGATGAGCAGTTCTTC. Protein: CASSQEVRFDEQFF. The chain joins TRBV3-1 to TRBJ2-1; D is ambiguous. This CDR3 region has 14 residues. Germline V gene sequence: CDR1 LGHDT, CDR2 YNNKEL (reference sequence). Trimming removed 0 bases at V and 8 bases at J, with 11 bases between.

The chain recombines TRBV7-2 with TRBJ2-7; no clear D. Germline V gene sequence: CDR1 SGHTA, CDR2 FQGNSA. The CDR3 length is 15 residues. Trimming stripped 1 base from V and 2 bases from J, with 12 bases between. The CDR3 nucleotides read TGTGCCAGCAGCTTAGGGCCTACCGTTACCTACGAGCAGTACGTC. Protein product: CASSLGPTVTYEQYV.